This T cell receptor beta chain came from a study of vaccination and CD4 T cells after COVID-19. Study-level information: Six males and four females, two of them Hispanic, were enrolled as convalescents. Cultures designated as controls were supplied with a CEFX pool, an HIV-1 Nef pool, or no peptide. Study outcomes and limitations: Convalescent participants were relatively few, and none had early post-infection timepoints studied.

About this clonotype itself: What it binds is not known.

Germline V CDR1 and CDR2: MNHNS, SASEGT. Trimming took off 6 bases at V and 10 bases at J, with 19 bases between the two ends. CDR3 length equals 15 residues. Treatment noted: 10-day PBMC culture with coronavirus spike peptide pools or control peptides (ViraFEST assay). CD4+ T cells that came from the unexposed donor were collected before the COVID-19 pandemic (2011-2018). In the ViraFEST assay, peptide-pool expansion preceded TCR sequencing of expanded clonotypes. Researchers used the Oncomine TCR Beta short-read assay to sequence DNA from cultured CD4+ T cells. TCRdb analysed the PCR reads with MiXCR anew, one entry per CDR3 protein. This table has about 10,000 distinct CDR3 sequences, about 33% appearing once.

Sequences were obtained from CD4+ T cells from blood, cultured in vitro. This receptor was obtained from a human donor in good health. The V gene is TRBV6-1, the J gene TRBJ1-6, with D possibly matching TRBD1 (5 bases). CDR3 coding DNA: TGTGCCAGCAGAGGGATCGGGGCCTTCGAGTCACCCCTCCACTTT. It specifies CASRGIGAFESPLHF.